Listed here is a single T cell receptor beta chain. Sequencing used immunoSEQ multiplex PCR; TCRdb keeps in-frame clones, though not all of them. The sample holds about 200,000 clones, more than 75% seen once. This sample is part of a study of cytomegalovirus exposure and HLA in healthy donors. Study summary: The roughly 110 validation repertoires matched the roughly 650 first-cohort repertoires in platform, a later analysis reported.

Germline loops: CDR1 MGHRA, CDR2 YSYEKL. V was pared by 4 bases and J by 1 base, with 14 bases between. The CDR3 is made up of 16 amino acids. The sequence came from a woman under 30 in good health and CMV-seropositive. Sample: PBMCs. J is TRBJ2-1 and V is TRBV4-1; a possible D gene is TRBD1 (6 bases). The CDR3 sequence: CASSLGKGTSYNEQFF. For the CDR3, the DNA is TGCGCCAGCAGCCTAGGGAAAGGGACATCCTACAATGAGCAGTTCTTC.